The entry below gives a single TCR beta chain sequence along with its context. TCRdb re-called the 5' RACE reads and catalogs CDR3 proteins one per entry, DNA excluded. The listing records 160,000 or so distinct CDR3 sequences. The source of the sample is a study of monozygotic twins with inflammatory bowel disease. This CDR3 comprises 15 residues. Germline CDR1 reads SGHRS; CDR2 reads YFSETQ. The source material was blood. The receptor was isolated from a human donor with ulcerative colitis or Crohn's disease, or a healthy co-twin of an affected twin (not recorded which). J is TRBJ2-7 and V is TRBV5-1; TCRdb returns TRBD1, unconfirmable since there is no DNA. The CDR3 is CASTGTSGASYEQYF.